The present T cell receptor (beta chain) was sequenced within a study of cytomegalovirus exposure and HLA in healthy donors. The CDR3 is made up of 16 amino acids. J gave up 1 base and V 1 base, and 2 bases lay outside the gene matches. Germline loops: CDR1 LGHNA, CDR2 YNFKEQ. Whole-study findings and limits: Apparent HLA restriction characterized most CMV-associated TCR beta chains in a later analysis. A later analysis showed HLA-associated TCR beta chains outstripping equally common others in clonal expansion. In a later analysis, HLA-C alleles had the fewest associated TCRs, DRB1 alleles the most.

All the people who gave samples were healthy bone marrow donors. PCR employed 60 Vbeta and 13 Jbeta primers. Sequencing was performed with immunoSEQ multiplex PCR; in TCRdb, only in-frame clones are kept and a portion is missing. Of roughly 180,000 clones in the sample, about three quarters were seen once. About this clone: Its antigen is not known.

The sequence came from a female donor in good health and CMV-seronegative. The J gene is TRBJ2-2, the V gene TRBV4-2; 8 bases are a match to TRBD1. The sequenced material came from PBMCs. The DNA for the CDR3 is TGTGCCAGCAGCCAAGTAGGACAGGGGAACACCGGGGAGCTGTTTTTT. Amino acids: CASSQVGQGNTGELFF.